The 9 T cell receptor beta chains given below trace back to one sample, sequenced in a study of blood T cell repertoires in COVID-19. Sequenced by immunoSEQ multiplex PCR; TCRdb stores in-frame clones only, minus some. Of around 130,000 clones in the sample, around 87% were seen once. Sequences were obtained from peripheral blood. The receptor set was obtained from a human donor in a cohort sampled during active COVID-19.

Written as DNA, the CDR3 is TGTGCCAGCAGTTTCAGGGCCCCCAGCTCAACCGGGGAGCTGTTTTTT. This gives the protein CASSFRAPSSTGELFF. The chain carries TRBV27 and TRBJ2-2; possibly TRBD1 for D (5 bases). V was pared by 3 bases and J by 5 bases, with 16 bases between. This CDR3 has 16 residues. Per germline, CDR1 MNHEY and CDR2 SMNVEV (reference sequence).

This chain links TRBV12-3 or TRBV12-4 with TRBJ2-3; D is ambiguous. The CDR3 consists of 13 residues. Trimming removed 2 bases at V and 4 bases at J, with 7 bases between. CDR3 in amino acids: CASSLIESDTQYF. CDR3 DNA: TGTGCCAGCAGTTTAATTGAGTCAGATACGCAGTATTTT.

The chain is built from TRBV30 and TRBJ2-3; 9 bases are a match to TRBD2. This CDR3 region has 14 residues. J gave up 3 bases and V 3 bases, and 4 bases lay outside the gene matches. Germline V gene lookup returns CDR1 GTSNPN and CDR2 SVGIG (reference sequence). The CDR3 loop is CAWRRRGGTDTQYF. CDR3 nucleotides: TGTGCCTGGAGGCGGCGGGGGGGGACAGATACGCAGTATTTT.

This chain connects TRBV3-1 (or the pseudogene TRBV3-2) to TRBJ1-6, with TRBD1 as a possible D gene (5 bases). The CDR3 length is 15 residues. Germline V gives CDR1 LGHDT, CDR2 YNNKEL (reference sequence). The V end lost 0 bases, the J end lost 7 bases, and 10 bases lay between the germline ends. This CDR3 is CASSQDRRGNSPLHF. CDR3 in DNA: TGTGCCAGCAGCCAAGATCGACGGGGGAATTCACCCCTCCACTTT.

There are a few counts of this clone. The genes are TRBV10-2 and TRBJ2-2; 7 bases map to TRBD2. The junction had 6 bases not matched to a gene; V was cut back by 9 bases and J by 2 bases. The CDR3 length is 14 residues. CDR1 is WSHSY, CDR2 SAAADI, per germline. The CDR3 DNA is TGCGCCAGAGAGCGGGGTGATAACACCGGGGAGCTGTTTTTT. Protein: CARERGDNTGELFF.

The V gene is TRBV4-2, the J gene TRBJ1-2; the match to TRBD1 covers 8 bases. The germline CDR1 and CDR2 sequences are LGHNA and YNFKEQ. The V segment lost 7 bases and the J segment 8 bases; nucleotides outside the gene matches: 21. The CDR3 is 17 amino acids. The CDR3 region is CASNGGTDREFRYGYTF. The CDR3 DNA reads as TGTGCCAGCAACGGGGGAACGGACAGGGAATTTCGATACGGCTACACCTTC.

This chain connects TRBV5-1 to TRBJ2-7; perhaps TRBD1 as D (6 bases). Germline assignment: CDR1 SGHRS and CDR2 YFSETQ. The germline V and J ends were trimmed by 2 bases and 4 bases, with 22 bases remaining between them. The CDR3 consists of 17 residues. In DNA, the CDR3 is TGCGCCAGCAGCTTTTTACCAGGGGTCGGTGGAGGTTACGAGCAGTACTTC. The encoded protein is CASSFLPGVGGGYEQYF.

The chain is built from TRBV5-4 and TRBJ2-7; D possibly corresponds to TRBD2 (6 bases). The CDR3 is 14 amino acids. Trimming shortened V by 0 bases and J by 2 bases, and 9 bases separated the two germline ends. Germline values: CDR1 SGHNT, CDR2 YYREEE (reference sequence). The CDR3 reads CASSLATGAYEQYF. The CDR3, as DNA: TGTGCCAGCAGCTTGGCCACGGGGGCCTACGAGCAGTACTTC.

The sample holds many counts of this clone. The chain has TRBV9 and TRBJ2-1; 7 bases are shared with TRBD2. V dropped 0 bases and J dropped 9; count of bases not matched to a gene: 12. Germline V gives CDR1 SGDLS, CDR2 YYNGEE. This CDR3 contains 16 residues. The CDR3 reads CASSVDDRGSVIEQFF. Here the CDR3 DNA reads TGTGCCAGCAGCGTAGACGATCGCGGGAGTGTTATTGAGCAGTTCTTC.